These 27 T cell receptor beta chains came from one sample sequenced in a study of T cells in localized non-small cell lung cancer. The assay was immunoSEQ multiplex PCR, and TCRdb's table has in-frame clones only and misses some. The data contain 2,500 to 3,500 clones, under 30% of them singletons. The specimen was normal lung tissue next to the tumor, collected before any cancer treatment. Source of these receptors: a woman aged 35 to 70 with stage I lung adenocarcinoma.

This clone was observed a few times. This rearrangement joins TRBV11-3 to TRBJ2-1; 10 nucleotides line up with TRBD2. The CDR3 covers 18 residues. The ends lost 1 base at V and 4 bases at J; junction bases unmatched: 10. The germline V gene has CDR1 SGHNT and CDR2 YENEEA. DNA of the CDR3: TGTGCCAGCAGCTTAGGGGTAGCCAGCGGGGGGGCATACAATGAGCAGTTCTTC. Protein sequence: CASSLGVASGGAYNEQFF. The whole variable domain, filled in from reference TRBV11-3 and TRBJ2-1, reads EAGVVQSPRYKIIEKKQPVAFWCNPISGHNTLYWYLQNLGQGPELLIRYENEEAVDDSQLPKDRFSAERLKGVDSTLKIQPAELGDSAVYLCASSLGVASGGAYNEQFFGPGTRLTVL.

The chain recombines TRBV18 with TRBJ2-1; D gene ambiguous. CDR1 KGHSH and CDR2 LQKENI come from the germline V gene. CDR3 length: 15 amino acids. The ends were cut back, 3 bases at V and 0 bases at J, with 9 bases in the middle. The CDR3 DNA sequence: TGTGCCAGCTCACCTGACGAAAGCTCCTACAATGAGCAGTTCTTC. This sequence encodes CASSPDESSYNEQFF.

This clone has a single count. The chain links TRBV6-8 to TRBJ2-7, with D possibly TRBD1 on 5 matching bases. The germline V gene encodes CDR1 MNHGY and CDR2 SAAAGT. V lost 10 bases to trimming and J lost 3 bases, with 16 bases between them. There are 13 residues in the CDR3. The CDR3 region has the DNA TGTGCCACCCAGGGCGACAGCCTCTACGAGCAGTACTTC. This gives the protein CATQGDSLYEQYF.

The rearrangement links TRBV11-3 to TRBJ2-1; 7 nucleotides match TRBD2. The CDR3 sequence is 16 residues long. Trimming cost V 2 bases and J 5 bases; bases outside gene matches: 9. CDR1 and CDR2 from the germline V gene are SGHNT and YENEEA. The chain's CDR3 is CASSLFAGDDHNEQFF. Written as DNA, the CDR3 is TGTGCCAGCAGCTTATTTGCGGGAGACGACCACAATGAGCAGTTCTTC.

The V gene is TRBV18, the J gene TRBJ2-5; 10 nucleotides line up with TRBD2. The CDR3 is made up of 14 amino acids. Germline CDR1 reads KGHSH; CDR2 reads LQKENI. J was trimmed by 4 bases and V by 3 bases; bases with no gene match: 2. The CDR3 is CASSPRLAGETQYF. The CDR3, as DNA: TGTGCCAGCTCACCGAGACTAGCGGGAGAGACCCAGTACTTC.

The chain couples TRBV11-3 to TRBJ2-3; 9 nucleotides line up with TRBD2. V was clipped by 5 bases and J by 3 bases; unmatched bases: 9. The CDR3 is 16 residues long. Germline CDR1 is SGHNT and CDR2 is YENEEA. The DNA of the CDR3 is TGTGCCAGCAGCCTTATAGCGGGGGAGGGGACAGATACGCAGTATTTT. Amino acids: CASSLIAGEGTDTQYF. Combining the CDR3 with reference TRBV11-3 and TRBJ2-3 gives the whole variable domain EAGVVQSPRYKIIEKKQPVAFWCNPISGHNTLYWYLQNLGQGPELLIRYENEEAVDDSQLPKDRFSAERLKGVDSTLKIQPAELGDSAVYLCASSLIAGEGTDTQYFGPGTRLTVL.

V is TRBV11-3 and J is TRBJ2-1, with D possibly being TRBD2 (5 bases). V shed 4 bases and J shed 4 bases, with 23 bases lying between them. The length of the CDR3 is 18 residues. Germline lookup yields CDR1 SGHNT and CDR2 YENEEA. The CDR3, as DNA: TGTGCCAGCAGCTCCTCTGCCCTAGCTCGGCGTGGGTACAATGAGCAGTTCTTC. Its translation is CASSSSALARRGYNEQFF.

By proportion, this clone is medium-sized. The CDR3 DNA is TGTGCCAGCAGCCTGGAGCCGGGGATTGGTTCACCCCTCCACTTT. As protein: CASSLEPGIGSPLHF. This rearrangement joins TRBV11-3 to TRBJ1-6; the D is unclear. The germline V gene encodes CDR1 SGHNT and CDR2 YENEEA. There are 15 residues in the CDR3. Trimming removed 5 bases from V and 9 bases from J, with 17 bases in between.

The rearrangement uses TRBV10-2 and TRBJ2-1; the match to TRBD2 covers 10 bases. V was clipped by 6 bases and J by 4 bases; unmatched bases: 3. This CDR3 has 14 amino acids. From germline, CDR1 is WSHSY and CDR2 SAAADI. The CDR3 coding sequence is TGCGCCAGCAGGACTAGCGGGCCTTACAATGAGCAGTTCTTC. Its translation: CASRTSGPYNEQFF.

By share, this clone counts as medium-sized. The genes are TRBV11-3 and TRBJ2-4; 10 nucleotides match TRBD2. This CDR3 is 18 amino acids long. Looked up from germline, CDR1 is SGHNT and CDR2 is YENEEA. Unmatched junction bases numbered 14, after V lost 6 bases and J lost 3 bases. The CDR3 region has the DNA TGTGCCAGCAGGGCGGCTAGCGGGAGTAGTCGGGGCAAAAACATTCAGTACTTC. This gives the protein CASRAASGSSRGKNIQYF.

This clone has more than one count but fewer than ten. The CDR3 DNA reads TGCGCCAGCAGCCCTCTAGCGGGACCCCCCCAAGAGACCCAGTACTTC. Translating it yields CASSPLAGPPQETQYF. The rearrangement uses TRBV5-1 and TRBJ2-5, with 9 bases identical to TRBD2. In germline, CDR1 is SGHRS, CDR2 YFSETQ. Trimming took 4 bases from V and 1 from J; bases not matched to a gene: 8. This CDR3 comprises 16 residues.

This sequence joins TRBV4-1 and TRBJ1-3; tentative D call: TRBD1 (6 bases). V dropped 5 bases and J dropped 0 bases, with 20 bases sitting between them. Germline CDR1 and CDR2: MGHRA and YSYEKL. This CDR3 has 18 residues. The CDR3, as DNA: TGCGCCAGCAGCAAAGGGGGGCTGAGGGTGAGCTCTGGAAACACCATATATTTT. Its protein is CASSKGGLRVSSGNTIYF.

The chain links TRBV30 to TRBJ2-3; no clear D gene. Trimming cost V 0 bases and J 2 bases, with 6 bases left between them. The CDR3 is 13 residues long. The V gene's germline CDR1 is GTSNPN and CDR2 SVGIG (reference sequence). Here the CDR3 reads CAWSVEATDTQYF. The CDR3 DNA reads as TGTGCCTGGAGTGTAGAGGCCACAGATACGCAGTATTTT.

This chain uses TRBV6-1 with TRBJ1-6; no firm D call. Trimming cost V 0 bases and J 7 bases, with 10 bases left between them. CDR3 length: 15 residues. The germline V gene encodes CDR1 MNHNS and CDR2 SASEGT. CDR3 DNA: TGTGCCAGCAGTGAAGCGAAGGTTCTGAATTCACCCCTCCACTTT. This codes for CASSEAKVLNSPLHF.

V usage is TRBV15 and J usage is TRBJ2-3; no firm D call. This CDR3 is 15 amino acids long. V was pared by 3 bases and J by 2 bases, with 12 bases between. The V gene's germline CDR1 is LNHNV and CDR2 YYDKDF (reference sequence). This CDR3 reads CATSRIGQITDTQYF. CDR3 in DNA: TGTGCCACCAGCAGGATTGGGCAGATCACAGATACGCAGTATTTT.

In its sample, this clone was seen a few times. The V and J genes are TRBV7-6 and TRBJ2-3; no firm D call. The germline V gene has CDR1 SGHVS and CDR2 FNYEAQ. Trimming left V 3 bases short and J 2 bases short, with 15 bases between. This CDR3 is built from 16 residues. CDR3 sequence: CASSLGSQLYTDTQYF. In DNA, the CDR3 is TGTGCCAGCAGCTTGGGCTCCCAGCTCTACACAGATACGCAGTATTTT.

A few counts support this clone. The chain couples TRBV6-1 to TRBJ1-5, with D possibly being TRBD1 (5 bases). Trimming took 1 base from V and 4 from J, leaving 14 bases between them. The CDR3 sequence is 16 residues long. Germline CDR1 is MNHNS and CDR2 is SASEGT. The DNA of the CDR3 is TGTGCCAGCAGTGAAGAACTAGGGGCCAGAAATCAGCCCCAGCATTTT. It translates to CASSEELGARNQPQHF.

The chain's CDR3 is CASSEGAGQNVNTEAFF. The part of the CDR3 DNA that was read is TGTGCCAGCAGTGAAGGTGCAGGCCAGAACGTGAACACTGAAGCTTTC. This chain connects TRBV6-1 to TRBJ1-1; D remains ambiguous. The read is 1 residue too short to cover the CDR3 end, so that end is filled in from the germline J gene. The V end was cut by 1 base, the J end by 0 bases, with 15 bases between. This CDR3 contains 17 residues. CDR1 and CDR2 from the germline V gene are MNHNS and SASEGT.

The rearrangement links TRBV5-1 to TRBJ2-4, with no clear D. This CDR3 is built from 15 residues. The V end lost 4 bases, the J end lost 0 bases, and 11 bases lay between the germline ends. Germline V lookup: CDR1 SGHRS, CDR2 YFSETQ. The CDR3 region is CASSPLNLAKNIQYF. The CDR3 DNA sequence: TGCGCCAGCAGCCCCCTAAATCTAGCCAAAAACATTCAGTACTTC.

CDR3 coding DNA: TGTGCCAGTAGTAAACAGGGCTATAATGAAAAACTGTTTTTT. The encoded protein is CASSKQGYNEKLFF. The chain couples TRBV19 to TRBJ1-4; maybe TRBD1 (6 bases). CDR1 and CDR2 from the germline V gene are LNHDA and SQIVND (reference sequence). V gave up 4 bases and J gave up 4 bases, with 10 bases separating them. The CDR3 consists of 14 residues. Full variable domain (rest looked up from reference TRBV19 and TRBJ1-4): DGGITQSPKYLFRKEGQNVTLSCEQNLNHDAMYWYRQDPGQGLRLIYYSQIVNDFQKGDIAEGYSVSREKKESFPLTVTSAQKNPTAFYLCASSKQGYNEKLFFGSGTQLSVL.

This clone has only a few counts. This chain links TRBV9 with TRBJ2-3, with TRBD1 identical over 11 bases. From germline, CDR1 is SGDLS and CDR2 YYNGEE. V lost 10 bases, J lost 4 bases, and 8 bases stayed unmatched. This CDR3 contains 14 residues. CDR3 in DNA: TGTGCCTGCCTGCCGGGACAGGGGGCAGATACGCAGTATTTT. Protein: CACLPGQGADTQYF.

Relative to its sample, this clone is medium-sized. The chain is built from TRBV11-3 and TRBJ1-1; weak D call: TRBD1 (5 bases). The CDR3 contains 16 residues. The ends were cut back, 4 bases at V and 1 base at J, with 16 bases in the middle. Germline CDR1 and CDR2: SGHNT and YENEEA. The DNA of the CDR3 is TGTGCCAGCAGCTCCGGGACCGAACTCCGGAACACTGAAGCTTTCTTT. Protein product: CASSSGTELRNTEAFF.

V and J are TRBV19 and TRBJ2-6; TRBD2 matches 7 bases. Germline V gene data show CDR1 as LNHDA and CDR2 as SQIVND (reference sequence). With 3 bases clipped from V and 4 bases from J, the junction kept 6 bases outside the gene matches. The CDR3 is 16 amino acids. CDR3 DNA: TGTGCCAGTAGTATGCGCGGGGGTTCAGGGGCCAACGTCCTGACTTTC. Translated: CASSMRGGSGANVLTF. The whole variable domain, filled in from reference TRBV19 and TRBJ2-6, reads DGGITQSPKYLFRKEGQNVTLSCEQNLNHDAMYWYRQDPGQGLRLIYYSQIVNDFQKGDIAEGYSVSREKKESFPLTVTSAQKNPTAFYLCASSMRGGSGANVLTFGAGSRLTVL.

The chain carries TRBV5-1 and TRBJ1-4; D remains unclear. Deletions cut 1 base from V and 6 bases from J, with 10 bases between. The CDR3 sequence is 14 residues long. CDR1 and CDR2 (germline): SGHRS, YFSETQ. CDR3 sequence (DNA): TGCGCCAGCAGCTTGCGGTCAGCTTATGAAAAACTGTTTTTT. Translated: CASSLRSAYEKLFF. The whole variable domain, remainder taken from reference TRBV5-1 and TRBJ1-4, is KAGVTQTPRYLIKTRGQQVTLSCSPISGHRSVSWYQQTPGQGLQFLFEYFSETQRNKGNFPGRFSGRQFSNSRSEMNVSTLELGDSALYLCASSLRSAYEKLFFGSGTQLSVL.

The chain has TRBV29-1 and TRBJ1-1; possibly TRBD1 for D (5 bases). Germline V gene data show CDR1 as SQVTM and CDR2 as ANQGSEA. V lost 8 bases to trimming and J lost 5 bases, with 21 bases between them. This CDR3 region has 14 residues. The CDR3 spells CSIDRYGLGTEAFF. The CDR3 nucleotides read TGCAGCATCGACAGATATGGACTGGGGACTGAAGCTTTCTTT.

This clone was observed a few times. The rearrangement links TRBV11-3 to TRBJ2-7; TRBD2 is a possible D gene (6 bases). Trimming removed 5 bases at V and 0 bases at J, with 17 bases between. Germline V gene data show CDR1 as SGHNT and CDR2 as YENEEA. The CDR3 covers 16 residues. The CDR3 region is CASSQAGGQSSYEQYF. For the CDR3, the DNA is TGTGCCAGCAGCCAAGCGGGCGGCCAGAGCTCCTACGAGCAGTACTTC.

The chain joins TRBV6-8 to TRBJ1-1; D might be TRBD1 (5 bases). The CDR3 consists of 13 residues. V was shortened by 10 bases and J by 1 base, with 13 bases between the two germline ends. The germline V gene encodes CDR1 MNHGY and CDR2 SAAAGT. This chain's CDR3 is CAINTGQNTEAFF. In DNA, the CDR3 is TGTGCCATCAATACGGGGCAGAACACTGAAGCTTTCTTT.